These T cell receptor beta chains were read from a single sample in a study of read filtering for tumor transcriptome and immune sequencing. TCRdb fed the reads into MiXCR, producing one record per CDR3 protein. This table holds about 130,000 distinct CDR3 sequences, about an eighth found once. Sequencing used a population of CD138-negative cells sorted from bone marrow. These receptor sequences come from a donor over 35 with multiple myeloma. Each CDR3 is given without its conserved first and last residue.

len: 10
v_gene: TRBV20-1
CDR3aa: GAVAGVETQY

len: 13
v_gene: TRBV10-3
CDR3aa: AISELGNSNQPQH

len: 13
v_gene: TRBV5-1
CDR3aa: ASSLSGTGNTEAF

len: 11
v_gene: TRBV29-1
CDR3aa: SVTGIATGELF

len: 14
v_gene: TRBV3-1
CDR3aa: ASSQAGSGRRKTQY

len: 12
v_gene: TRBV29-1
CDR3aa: SVEPASGINEQY

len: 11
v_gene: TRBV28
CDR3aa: ASREGVTGELF

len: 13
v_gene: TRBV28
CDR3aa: ASSPPQGPRRTQY

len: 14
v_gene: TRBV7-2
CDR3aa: ASSLGGASSQETQY

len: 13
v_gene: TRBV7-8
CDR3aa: ASSPPEYSNQPQH

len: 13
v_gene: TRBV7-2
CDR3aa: ASSSSLADTDTQY

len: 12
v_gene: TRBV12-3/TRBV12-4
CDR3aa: ASSPGLASDTQY

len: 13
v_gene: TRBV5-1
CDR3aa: ASSLTGDSNQPQH

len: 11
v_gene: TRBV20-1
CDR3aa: STAQQGSYEQY

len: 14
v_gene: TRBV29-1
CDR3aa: SVEPFLAEAENEQF

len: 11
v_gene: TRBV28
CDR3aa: ASSPADPYEQY

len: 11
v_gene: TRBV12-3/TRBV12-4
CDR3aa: ASSFMRSGELF

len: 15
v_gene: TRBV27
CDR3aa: ASSSRTSGREVETQY

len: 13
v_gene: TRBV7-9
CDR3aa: ASSRSGSSTDTQY

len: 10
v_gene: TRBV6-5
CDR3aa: ASSIRGTEAF

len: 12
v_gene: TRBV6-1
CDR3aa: ASSSRTSQETQY

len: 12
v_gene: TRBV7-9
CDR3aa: ASSSGTAGLEEY

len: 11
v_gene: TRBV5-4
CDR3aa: ASSVWGTGELF

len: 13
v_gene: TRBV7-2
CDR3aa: ASSTPPGRQETQY

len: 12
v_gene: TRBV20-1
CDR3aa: SASRVGRQETQY

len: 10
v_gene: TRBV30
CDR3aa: AWSATSVEQF

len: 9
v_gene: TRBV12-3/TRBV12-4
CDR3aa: ASSISEKLF

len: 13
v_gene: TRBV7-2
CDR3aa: ASSQAGTGPYEQY